These T cell receptor beta chains were read from a single sample in a study of T-cell memory formation after mild COVID-19. TCRdb reanalysed the 5' RACE reads using MiXCR and keeps one entry per CDR3 protein. The table records 430,000 or so distinct CDR3 sequences, roughly 25% of them present only once. Source material: PBMCs or a T cell subset sorted from them (not recorded which). Every receptor here comes from an adult woman who had mild COVID-19 (a few samples of this study predate the infection). Cell type and time point are not known. The CDR3 runs from the conserved cysteine through the conserved F or W. The D gene is left open where the match is weak. The size of a clone is reported for some rows only, either as once, few or many, or as a class for expanded clones.

d_call clone_size j_call v_call cdr3_aa cdr3_nt
. few TRBJ1-1 TRBV5-6 CASSPDLWGAEAFF TGTGCCAGCAGCCCGGACCTGTGGGGAGCTGAAGCTTTCTTT
TRBD1 once TRBJ2-7 TRBV4-1 CASSPGTGSSEQYF TGCGCCAGCAGCCCAGGGACAGGGTCTTCCGAGCAGTACTTC
. . TRBJ2-3 TRBV6-5 CASSYRGTSGDTQYF TGTGCCAGCAGTTACCGGGGGACGAGTGGGGATACGCAGTATTTT
. . TRBJ1-2 TRBV5-1 CASNLLMGRNYGYTF TGCGCCAGCAACTTGCTTATGGGACGGAACTATGGCTACACCTTC
TRBD2 few TRBJ2-5 TRBV5-4 CASSFSLLAGGPKGTQYF TGTGCCAGCAGCTTTTCCCTACTAGCGGGGGGCCCCAAAGGGACCCAGTACTTC
. few TRBJ2-3 TRBV9 CASSVVGSSTDTQYF TGTGCCAGCAGCGTAGTCGGCAGCAGCACAGATACGCAGTATTTT
TRBD2 . TRBJ2-7 TRBV7-3 CASSLERSFREGFGEQYF TGTGCCAGCAGTCTAGAACGGAGTTTCCGGGAGGGCTTCGGGGAGCAGTACTTC
. few TRBJ1-5 TRBV7-2 CASSRRTASWNQPQHF TGTGCCAGCAGCCGCCGGACGGCCTCTTGGAATCAGCCCCAGCATTTT
. . TRBJ2-3 TRBV7-7 CASSPGLGGSTDTQYF TGTGCTAGCAGCCCCGGGCTCGGCGGGAGCACAGATACGCAGTATTTT
. few TRBJ1-2 TRBV12-3/TRBV12-4 CASSLYAGDNYGYTF TGTGCCAGCAGTTTATACGCAGGCGACAACTATGGCTACACCTTC
. few TRBJ2-7 TRBV3-1 CASSQEIALSYEQYF TGTGCCAGCAGCCAAGAAATAGCTCTCTCCTACGAGCAGTACTTC
. . TRBJ2-2 TRBV11-2 CASSYSPGTGELFF TGTGCCAGCAGCTACTCTCCGGGAACCGGGGAGCTGTTTTTT
. . TRBJ1-1 TRBV7-3 CASSPQGGSEAFF TGTGCCAGCAGCCCACAAGGGGGGTCTGAAGCTTTCTTT
. few TRBJ2-7 TRBV29-1 CSVMDSLRARQYF TGCAGCGTTATGGACAGCCTACGAGCAAGGCAGTACTTC
. . TRBJ2-3 TRBV13 CASSFAGTQSSTDTQYF TGTGCCAGCAGCTTTGCCGGGACTCAATCTAGCACAGATACGCAGTATTTT
. . TRBJ2-7 TRBV9 CASSVEDVSYEQYF TGTGCCAGCAGCGTAGAGGACGTTTCCTACGAGCAGTACTTC
. few TRBJ2-3 TRBV20-1 CSAPLVGSTDTQYF TGCAGTGCTCCACTTGTGGGTAGCACAGATACGCAGTATTTT
. . TRBJ2-5 TRBV4-3 CASSLVMRDSQETQYF TGCGCCAGCAGCCTCGTGATGCGGGACAGCCAAGAGACCCAGTACTTC
. once TRBJ1-2 TRBV14 CASSQDIDSNYGYTF TGTGCCAGCAGCCAGGATATCGACAGTAACTATGGCTACACCTTC
. . TRBJ1-1 TRBV19 CASSIAGKAFF TGTGCCAGTAGTATAGCCGGGAAAGCTTTCTTT
. . TRBJ1-1 TRBV6-1 CASSEVRGNTEAFF TGTGCCAGCAGTGAAGTTCGGGGGAACACTGAAGCTTTCTTT
TRBD2 few TRBJ2-7 TRBV7-9 CASSSAMGGGEQYF TGTGCCAGCAGCTCCGCGATGGGCGGGGGAGAGCAGTACTTC
. few TRBJ2-7 TRBV18 CASSPVLAGYEQYF TGTGCCAGCTCCCCCGTATTGGCGGGCTACGAGCAGTACTTC
. . TRBJ2-3 TRBV18 CASSPPSRGTDTQYF TGTGCCAGCTCACCACCGTCCCGGGGCACAGATACGCAGTATTTT
TRBD1 . TRBJ1-5 TRBV5-5 CASSSGDRVTNQPQHF TGTGCCAGCAGCTCGGGGGACAGGGTAACGAATCAGCCCCAGCATTTT
. . TRBJ2-1 TRBV29-1 CSVVGESYNEQFF TGCAGCGTTGTGGGGGAGTCATACAATGAGCAGTTCTTC
. . TRBJ2-2 TRBV4-3 CASSQGDQVAGELFF TGCGCCAGCAGCCAAGGGGACCAAGTGGCCGGGGAGCTGTTTTTT
. few TRBJ2-3 TRBV12-3/TRBV12-4 CASSFDPVLGTDTQYF TGTGCCAGCAGTTTTGACCCCGTCTTGGGCACAGATACGCAGTATTTT
. few TRBJ1-6 TRBV7-9 CASSFTPPGDSPLHF TGTGCCAGCAGCTTCACGCCACCTGGAGATTCACCCCTCCACTTT
. many TRBJ1-1 TRBV20-1 CSARDYTGLGFF TGCAGTGCTAGAGACTATACAGGGTTGGGTTTCTTT
. . TRBJ1-1 TRBV29-1 CSVGHPNTEAFF TGCAGCGTTGGCCACCCGAACACTGAAGCTTTCTTT
. . TRBJ1-5 TRBV25-1 CASSGPTGHSNQPQHF TGTGCCAGCAGTGGGCCGACAGGTCATAGCAATCAGCCCCAGCATTTT